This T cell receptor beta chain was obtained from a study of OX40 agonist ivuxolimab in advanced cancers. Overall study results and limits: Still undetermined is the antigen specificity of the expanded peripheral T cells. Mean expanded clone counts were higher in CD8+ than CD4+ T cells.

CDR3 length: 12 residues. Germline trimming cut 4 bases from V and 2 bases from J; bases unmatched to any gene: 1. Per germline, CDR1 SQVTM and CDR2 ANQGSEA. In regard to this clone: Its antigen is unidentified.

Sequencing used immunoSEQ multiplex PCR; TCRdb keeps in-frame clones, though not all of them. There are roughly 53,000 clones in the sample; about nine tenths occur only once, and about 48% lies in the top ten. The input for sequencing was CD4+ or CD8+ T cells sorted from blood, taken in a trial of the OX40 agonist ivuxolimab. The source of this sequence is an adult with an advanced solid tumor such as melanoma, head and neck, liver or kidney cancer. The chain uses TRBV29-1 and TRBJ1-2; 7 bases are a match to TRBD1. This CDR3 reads CSVGTGNYGYTF. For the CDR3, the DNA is TGCAGCGTTGGGACAGGCAACTATGGCTACACCTTC. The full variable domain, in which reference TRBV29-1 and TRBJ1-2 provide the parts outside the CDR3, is SAVISQKPSRDICQRGTSLTIQCQVDSQVTMMFWYRQQPGQSLTLIATANQGSEATYESGFVIDKFPISRPNLTFSTLTVSNMSPEDSSIYLCSVGTGNYGYTFGSGTRLTVV.